The 25 T cell receptor beta chains in this list originate from one sample, sequenced in a study of cytomegalovirus exposure and HLA in healthy donors. TCRdb's copy holds only in-frame clones and misses some; the assay was immunoSEQ multiplex PCR. The table lists about 160,000 clones, less than 90% of them singletons. Sequencing input: PBMCs. The receptor set was obtained from a woman under 40 in good health and CMV-seronegative.

The chain links TRBV6-5 to TRBJ2-3; 8 bases line up with TRBD1. This CDR3 spans 13 amino acids. Germline V gene sequence: CDR1 MNHEY, CDR2 SVGAGI. Unmatched junction bases numbered 3, after V lost 6 bases and J lost 4 bases. CDR3 sequence: CASRTGAADTQYF. CDR3 sequence (DNA): TGTGCCAGCAGGACAGGGGCCGCAGATACGCAGTATTTT.

This chain connects TRBV9 to TRBJ1-2, with 7 bases that match TRBD1. This CDR3 contains 14 residues. Trimming at V came to 4 bases and at J to 3 bases, leaving 6 bases not matched to a gene. The germline V gene has CDR1 SGDLS and CDR2 YYNGEE. The CDR3 bases are TGTGCCAGCAGCCCGCGGGACAGTGACTATGGCTACACCTTC. This codes for CASSPRDSDYGYTF.

CDR3 amino acids: CASSGGQGNYEQYF. The CDR3, as DNA: TGCGCCAGCAGCGGAGGACAGGGTAACTACGAGCAGTACTTC. This rearrangement joins TRBV5-1 to TRBJ2-7; 8 nucleotides agree with TRBD1. This CDR3 region has 14 residues. Trimming at V came to 4 bases and at J to 3 bases, leaving 6 bases not matched to a gene. CDR1 and CDR2 from the germline V gene are SGHRS and YFSETQ.

This chain links TRBV5-4 with TRBJ1-1; D unresolved. Germline assignment: CDR1 SGHNT and CDR2 YYREEE (reference sequence). The CDR3 spans 13 residues. Trimming removed 7 bases at V and 4 bases at J, with 14 bases between. The CDR3 nucleotides are TGTGCCAGCCGAACCGGAAGGAGCACTGAAGCTTTCTTT. It specifies CASRTGRSTEAFF.

The chain has TRBV19 and TRBJ1-5, with 10 nucleotides matching TRBD1. The CDR3 runs to 16 residues. With V trimmed by 0 bases and J by 5 bases, 4 bases remained unmatched. Germline V lookup: CDR1 LNHDA, CDR2 SQIVND (reference sequence). CDR3 sequence reads: CASSIETGGAYQPQHF. The CDR3 DNA sequence: TGTGCCAGTAGTATAGAGACAGGGGGCGCGTATCAGCCCCAGCATTTT.

The rearrangement links TRBV4-3 to TRBJ2-1, with 8 bases aligning to TRBD2. Germline values: CDR1 LGHNA, CDR2 YSLEER. The CDR3 is made up of 16 amino acids. The ends lost 1 base at V and 6 bases at J; junction bases unmatched: 8. CDR3 DNA sequence: TGCGCCAGCAGCCAAGGGGAGCGGGGGATATTCAATGAGCAGTTCTTC. It translates to CASSQGERGIFNEQFF.

The rearrangement links TRBV6-1 to TRBJ2-5, with D perhaps matching TRBD1 (6 bases). The CDR3 extends over 15 amino acids. Germline assignment: CDR1 MNHNS and CDR2 SASEGT. Trimming left V 6 bases short and J 1 base short, with 15 bases between. CDR3 sequence: CASRGHKPIQETQYF. The CDR3 DNA is TGTGCCAGCAGGGGACACAAACCCATCCAAGAGACCCAGTACTTC.

The chain has TRBV7-9 and TRBJ2-3, with 12 bases matching TRBD2. Germline V gene data show CDR1 as SEHNR and CDR2 as FQNEAQ (reference sequence). Trimming at V came to 1 base and at J to 2 bases, leaving 7 bases not matched to a gene. The CDR3 is 18 amino acids. CDR3 sequence reads: CASSLVGASGRVTDTQYF. Here the CDR3 DNA reads TGTGCCAGCAGCTTAGTCGGGGCTAGCGGGAGGGTCACAGATACGCAGTATTTT.

V and J are TRBV4-1 and TRBJ2-7, with D hard to call. The CDR3 is made up of 15 amino acids. The V gene's germline CDR1 is MGHRA and CDR2 YSYEKL. Trimming removed 2 bases from V and 3 bases from J, with 14 bases in between. The CDR3 nucleotides are TGCGCCAGCAGCCAACAAATGGCCGCCGTCTACGAGCAGTACTTC. It specifies CASSQQMAAVYEQYF.

The chain has TRBV15 and TRBJ2-1, with D possibly matching TRBD1 (6 bases). Trimming removed 3 bases from V and 6 bases from J, with 15 bases in between. This CDR3 region has 15 residues. Germline lookup yields CDR1 LNHNV and CDR2 YYDKDF (reference sequence). The CDR3 DNA sequence: TGTGCCACCAGCAGGGAAAGAACAGGGCTCAATGAGCAGTTCTTC. The encoded protein is CATSRERTGLNEQFF.

This clone has a handful of counts. The genes are TRBV28 and TRBJ1-1, with unresolved D. The V end lost 2 bases, the J end lost 4 bases, and 5 bases lay between the germline ends. The CDR3 is made up of 12 amino acids. Germline values: CDR1 MDHEN, CDR2 SYDVKM. CDR3 bases: TGTGCCAGCAGTTTAGCTCTCACTGAAGCTTTCTTT. Encoded protein: CASSLALTEAFF.

The chain links TRBV6-5 to TRBJ2-7; TRBD1 agrees at 8 bases. The CDR3 has 12 residues. Trimming cost V 5 bases and J 7 bases; bases outside gene matches: 4. Germline V lookup: CDR1 MNHEY, CDR2 SVGAGI. The CDR3 here is CASSETGAEQYF. The DNA for the CDR3 is TGTGCCAGCAGTGAGACAGGGGCTGAGCAGTACTTC.

The rearrangement uses TRBV7-2 and TRBJ2-5, with 13 bases fitting TRBD2. CDR3 size: 16 residues. V dropped 5 bases and J dropped 5; count of bases not matched to a gene: 8. Germline values: CDR1 SGHTA, CDR2 FQGNSA. The chain's CDR3 is CASSNGLAGVGETQYF. Written as DNA, the CDR3 is TGTGCCAGCAGCAACGGACTAGCGGGAGTTGGGGAGACCCAGTACTTC.

This chain uses TRBV6-1 with TRBJ2-1, with TRBD2 identical over 7 bases. Germline V CDR1 and CDR2: MNHNS, SASEGT. With 5 bases clipped from V and 8 bases from J, the junction kept 9 bases outside the gene matches. The length of the CDR3 is 14 residues. The CDR3 protein is CASSRDYHWDEQFF. CDR3 nucleotides: TGTGCCAGCAGTCGGGACTACCACTGGGATGAGCAGTTCTTC.

The rearrangement joins TRBV5-4 to TRBJ2-1; D not resolved. The CDR3 totals 13 residues. Germline CDR1 SGHNT, CDR2 YYREEE (reference sequence). The ends were cut back, 1 base at V and 10 bases at J, with 12 bases in the middle. CDR3: CASSLWSAYEQFF. CDR3 sequence (DNA): TGTGCCAGCAGCTTGTGGTCAGCGTACGAGCAGTTCTTC.

The chain recombines TRBV7-3 with TRBJ2-1; the D is unclear. With 7 bases removed from V and 5 bases from J, the gap between germline ends came to 12 bases. CDR1 and CDR2 (germline): SGHTA, FQGTGA. The CDR3 consists of 13 residues. The CDR3 DNA is TGTGCCAGCACCTTCTCGGGCCACAATGAGCAGTTCTTC. This gives the protein CASTFSGHNEQFF.

The gene calls are TRBV7-3 and TRBJ1-3; D ambiguous. Per germline, CDR1 SGHTA and CDR2 FQGTGA. The CDR3 extends over 18 amino acids. Trimming shortened V by 1 base and J by 0 bases, and 16 bases separated the two germline ends. CDR3 sequence: CASSLNGGGLGSGNTIYF. In nucleotides, the CDR3 is TGTGCCAGCAGCTTAAATGGCGGCGGACTTGGCTCTGGAAACACCATATATTTT.

This sequence joins TRBV27 and TRBJ1-2, with TRBD1 as a possible D gene (6 bases). The germline V gene has CDR1 MNHEY and CDR2 SMNVEV (reference sequence). V dropped 6 bases and J dropped 4 bases, with 9 bases sitting between them. The CDR3 covers 12 residues. CDR3 nucleotide sequence: TGTGCCAGCAGATCGGACAGCTATGGCTACACCTTC. Protein product: CASRSDSYGYTF.

The V and J genes are TRBV4-3 and TRBJ2-3; 8 nucleotides match TRBD2. The V segment lost 2 bases and the J segment 0 bases; nucleotides outside the gene matches: 1. The CDR3 is 15 residues long. The V gene's germline CDR1 is LGHNA and CDR2 YSLEER. The CDR3 nucleotides read TGCGCCAGCAGCCAATGGACTAGCAGCACAGATACGCAGTATTTT. Amino acid sequence: CASSQWTSSTDTQYF.

CDR3 in DNA: TGTGCCAGCAGCCCCCGGACAGAAGAAGCTTTCTTT. Translation: CASSPRTEEAFF. The V and J genes are TRBV7-9 and TRBJ1-1; tentatively, D is TRBD1 (6 bases). CDR1 is SEHNR, CDR2 FQNEAQ, per germline (reference sequence). Trimming left V 5 bases short and J 8 bases short, with 12 bases between. The CDR3 loop spans 12 amino acids.

J is TRBJ2-2 and V is TRBV18; D gene uncertain. With 4 bases removed from V and 5 bases from J, the gap between germline ends came to 5 bases. The CDR3 spans 12 residues. Germline V gene data show CDR1 as KGHSH and CDR2 as LQKENI. This CDR3 is CASSLGTGELFF. The CDR3 DNA reads TGTGCCAGCTCACTCGGAACCGGGGAGCTGTTTTTT.

This chain links TRBV19 with TRBJ1-2; 9 bases agree with TRBD1. With 5 bases clipped from V and 4 bases from J, the junction kept 8 bases outside the gene matches. The germline CDR1 and CDR2 sequences are LNHDA and SQIVND (reference sequence). The CDR3 extends over 15 amino acids. The CDR3 reads CASSPGTGSAYGYTF. The CDR3 DNA follows: TGTGCCAGTAGTCCCGGGACAGGGAGTGCCTATGGCTACACCTTC.

The chain links TRBV5-1 to TRBJ2-7; D unclear. CDR3 length equals 14 residues. The V end lost 2 bases, the J end lost 5 bases, and 14 bases lay between the germline ends. Germline-derived CDR1 and CDR2 are SGHRS and YFSETQ. The CDR3 DNA is TGCGCCAGCAGCTTTAAGGACCCTCCCCACGAGCAGTACTTC. Amino acid sequence: CASSFKDPPHEQYF.

The V and J genes are TRBV18 and TRBJ1-3; 8 bases line up with TRBD1. J gave up 1 base and V 6 bases, and 8 bases lay outside the gene matches. Germline V gene data show CDR1 as KGHSH and CDR2 as LQKENI. The CDR3 is 16 residues long. CDR3 region: CASSAQGAGSGNTIYF. CDR3 in DNA: TGTGCCAGCTCGGCGCAGGGGGCAGGTTCTGGAAACACCATATATTTT.

The V and J genes are TRBV5-1 and TRBJ2-1; TRBD2 matches 9 bases. CDR3 length: 14 residues. With 6 bases clipped from V and 6 bases from J, the junction kept 7 bases outside the gene matches. Per the germline V gene, CDR1 is SGHRS and CDR2 is YFSETQ. CDR3 amino acids: CASTWAGGPNEQFF. The CDR3 DNA is TGCGCCAGCACATGGGCGGGGGGGCCCAATGAGCAGTTCTTC.